This T cell receptor (beta chain) was identified in a study of vaccination and CD4 T cells after COVID-19. At the level of the study: Convalescents were six males and four females, two of them Hispanic. Cellular stimulation was performed using overlapping spike peptides derived from SARS-CoV-2, HCoV-NL63, HCoV-OC43 and HCoV-229E.

CDR3 length: 13 amino acids. Trimming stripped 6 bases from V and 5 bases from J, with 13 bases between. Germline CDR1 MNHEY, CDR2 SVGEGT. Treatment denoted: roughly ten-day PBMC culture with coronavirus spike peptide pools or control peptides (ViraFEST assay). An Oncomine TCR Beta short-read assay was used to sequence the DNA from cultured CD4+ T cells. TCRdb used MiXCR to reprocess the PCR reads, holding one entry per CDR3 protein. The repertoire holds roughly 13,000 distinct CDR3 sequences, around 64% seen once, with just under 20% in the top ten. As regards this clonotype: Its antigen is undetermined.

Input material: CD4+ T cells from blood, cultured in vitro. V is TRBV6-2 or TRBV6-3 and J is TRBJ1-2; no reliable D call. The source is a human donor who had recovered from COVID-19. The CDR3 here is CASSPGGKYGYTF. The CDR3 DNA reads TGTGCCAGCAGCCCAGGAGGGAAGTATGGCTACACCTTC.